The subject of this entry is one TCR beta chain. Its cognate antigen is unknown. One entry per CDR3 protein results from TCRdb running MiXCR on the reads. Of 570,000 or so distinct CDR3 sequences listed, approximately 40% are singletons. These data are taken from a study of T cell repertoires in cytomegalovirus infection. Across the study: In the study, CMV epitopes included recently identified HLA-C-restricted and well-studied HLA-B-restricted ones. Shared public TCR beta signatures pointed to both CMV infection and a matching HLA type.

The CDR3 runs to 15 residues. Looked up from germline, CDR1 is SGHRS and CDR2 is YFSETQ. V was cut by 2 bases and J by 5 bases, with 13 bases left in between. The sample consisted of cultured PBMCs, taken from culture after CMV antigen stimulation. V and J are TRBV5-1 and TRBJ2-2, with D possibly being TRBD2 (6 bases). The sequence came from a human donor in good health (CMV status not recorded). Some clones in this sample may be carry-over from other donors' samples. CDR3 bases: TGCGCCAGCAGCTTAATCGGGGGTGAGACCGGGGAGCTGTTTTTT. It translates to CASSLIGGETGELFF.